This T cell receptor (beta chain) was obtained from a study of response to subunit inactivated influenza vaccine. Overall study results and limits: Researchers suggested that each seasonal influenza vaccination recruits few new T cells.

A few counts support this clonotype. Its antigen is unknown. TCRdb processed the RT-PCR reads anew with MiXCR; each CDR3 protein has one entry. The sample has about 700,000 distinct CDR3 sequences; approximately 13% are singletons. Germline lookup yields CDR1 SQVTM and CDR2 ANQGSEA. The CDR3 loop spans 14 amino acids. The V and J ends lost 6 bases and 5 bases, in that order; junction bases with no gene match: 9. The TCR originated in a man between 45 and 60 years old who received an inactivated influenza vaccine. The J gene is TRBJ2-3, the V gene TRBV29-1, with 9 bases fitting TRBD1. The input for sequencing was PBMCs from blood, taken around two weeks before vaccination. The CDR3 reads CSVVGRTGVDTQYF. The DNA of the CDR3 is TGCAGCGTAGTAGGCCGGACAGGGGTAGATACGCAGTATTTT.